This T cell receptor beta chain was recorded in a study of post-analysis software for immune sequencing data. Whole-study findings and limits: Multiple sclerosis patients showed significantly lower normalized Chao1 diversity than controls did. Five or six TRBV segments were more frequent in patients than controls; TRBV5-6, TRBV5-1 and TRBV20-1 belonged to this group.

The library was made from cDNA and included unique molecular identifiers. Using its own MiXCR run on the PCR reads, TCRdb lists one record per CDR3 protein. This table has around 160,000 distinct CDR3 sequences, approximately 35% appearing once. In regard to this clonotype: Its antigen is unidentified.

The J segment lost 3 bases and the V segment lost 2 bases, leaving 11 bases of the junction unmatched. The length of the CDR3 is 18 residues. From germline, CDR1 is SGHDN and CDR2 FVKESK. This sample comprised blood, obtained after autologous hematopoietic stem cell transplantation. This rearrangement joins TRBV14 to TRBJ1-5; 9 bases are a match to TRBD1. This TCR was sampled from a girl between 5 and 17 years old with multiple sclerosis. This CDR3 reads CASSQPGQGESNNQPQHF. CDR3 sequence (DNA): TGTGCCAGCAGCCAACCGGGACAGGGAGAAAGCAACAATCAGCCCCAGCATTTT.